This T cell receptor (beta chain) was captured in a study of cytomegalovirus exposure and HLA in healthy donors (dated 2017 in TCRdb). For the wider study: According to an earlier analysis of several hundred of the donors, about 179 million T cells yielded some 120 million unique TCR beta sequences and about 300 Gb of sequence data. An early release that covered 500 to 800 HLA-typed donors contained about 300 gigabases of sequencing data and 65 million to 100 million unique TCR sequences. Among the 398 genotyped donors, about 83% belonged to the genetic ancestry cluster associated with self-reported Caucasian donors. The study was designed to test whether signatures of past pathogen exposure could be identified by cataloging public T cell receptors. Using immunosequencing, the study profiled T cell repertoires from 500 to 800 subjects and related those repertoires to cytomegalovirus serostatus. Along with the approximately 650-subject first cohort, a separate validation cohort of 120 different subjects was used. The study combined high-throughput TCR immunosequencing, statistical association of individual TCRs with disease status, and machine learning to predict cytomegalovirus infection status. In a later analysis, previously published TCR beta repertoires from more than 500 donors were re-analyzed and high-resolution HLA genotyping was added so that TCR occurrence patterns could be studied. Rather than using new phenotypic data, the later analysis identified candidate immune exposures from TCR beta sequences and from how often those sequences occurred across donors. To decide whether each TCR beta V gene segment behaved as functional or pseudogenic, an earlier analysis of some 580 of the donors relied on high-throughput TCR beta sequencing. Donor age, sex, ethnicity and CMV serostatus were compiled alongside the repertoire data. Genome-wide SNP genotypes for about 65% of the roughly 670 donors were used in a later genetic analysis, which treated that subset as a discovery cohort. All discovery cohort repertoires had been generated using a single sequencing platform. HLA typing covered class I and class II loci at four-digit resolution. Typing coverage differed by locus: A, B, C, DRB1 and DQB1 were typed in about 620-640 donors, DQA1 in approximately 520, DPA1 in some 610, and DPB1 in around 440. A handful of DR-DQ haplotypes were handled as single units for association and clustering because linkage in the cohort was strong. Among over 350 genotyped donors of the cohort, an average of 235,054 unique TCR beta nucleotide sequences were sequenced per donor, roughly 20% of them non-productive. Overall study outcomes, separate from this receptor: According to the authors, the approach could potentially be generalized to other disease states and immunological phenotypes. A later analysis reported that several top co-occurrence clusters appeared linked to parvovirus B19, influenza, CMV and Epstein-Barr virus. In an earlier analysis of roughly 560 of the donors, most TCR beta V segments were observed in productive rearrangements about 87% or about 30% of the time, broadly matching IMGT annotations. The earlier analysis of approximately 590 of the donors excluded approximately 15 rarely observed V segments, including chromosome 9 orphons, because counts were too low. A further reported finding was that TCR beta sequences accurately predicted the HLA-A and HLA-B alleles for most subjects in the first cohort. In vitro tests confirmed that a few of the cytomegalovirus-associated TCR beta chains recognize cytomegalovirus antigens. Presence/absence analyses assumed roughly uniform sequencing depth across donors, an assumption that may not hold. Because some donors lacked HLA typing at each locus, the association tests relied only on the typed subset. Only TCR beta chains were sequenced in this cohort, and the absence of alpha or paired-chain data limited detectable features. The 87-base-pair reads could not distinguish some IMGT-functional V segments, including TRBV6-2 and TRBV6-3, so those segments were excluded. Correlated functional status among segregating V segments might be attributable to linkage disequilibrium, but an unknown experimental factor could not be ruled out. According to a later genetic analysis, donors in an Asian-associated ancestry cluster had fewer N-insertions in productive TCRs than the approximately 610-donor mean. The classifier was reported to diagnose cytomegalovirus status with high specificity and sensitivity in both the original cohort and the validation cohort. A later analysis associated 16,951 TCR beta sequences with specific HLA alleles at a false discovery rate of 0.05. A later analysis found that TCR association rates varied across HLA loci, with DRB1 alleles showing the most associated TCRs and HLA-C alleles the fewest. Across donors, most TCR sequences were observed very rarely, whereas some public TCRs were present in many individuals. The only immune exposure information available for the cohort was CMV serostatus. When HLA alleles, especially DR and DQ, strongly co-occurred, TCR associations were difficult to assign to individual alleles. A total of about 150 TCR beta chains were listed by the study as associated with cytomegalovirus. A cluster of highly shared sequence variants was judged likely to represent a technical artifact of the sequencing pipeline. A later analysis found that most CMV-associated TCR beta chains appeared HLA-restricted, with HLA associations seemingly driven largely by CMV exposure. In a later analysis, HLA-associated TCR beta chains showed more clonal expansion and lower generation probabilities than non-associated chains that were equally common. In a later genetic analysis, a missense DCLRE1C variant was associated with V-gene and J-gene trimming of TCR beta chains, and the association was replicated in an independent cohort.

Concerning this clone: The specificity of this receptor is unknown.

Library preparation was by the immunoSEQ multiplex PCR assay. The multiplex PCR relied on a mix of 60 forward primers for TCR Vbeta segments and 13 reverse primers for TCR Jbeta segments. The CDR3 region of rearranged TCR beta genes was amplified from genomic DNA by a multiplex PCR assay. On the Illumina HiSeq System, the amplified TCR beta libraries were sequenced as 87-base-pair reads. Under the source paper's analysis protocol: A later analysis tallied approximately 87 million unique TCR beta chains across the 666 repertoires, and roughly 11 million of those chains were shared by two or more donors. A nearest-neighbor algorithm error-corrected the raw reads and collapsed the reads into unique sequences, merging closely related sequences to remove PCR and sequencing errors. CDR3 sequences were aligned to IMGT reference sequences to assign V, D and J gene segments. For a sequence to be retained, a match of at least six nucleotides to both a V gene segment and a J gene segment was required. A rearrangement was called productive if the CDR3 had no stop codons and remained in frame with V and J, and every other rearrangement was called non-productive. CDR3 was defined by IMGT convention, running from the second conserved V-encoded cysteine to the conserved J-encoded phenylalanine. Sequences without an unambiguous match to a single V gene segment were excluded from the earlier analysis of about 600 of the donors. In an earlier analysis of 587 of the donors, V segments were called functional above 56.7% productive rearrangements and were called segregating when the between-donor standard deviation exceeded 5%. A statistical classification framework was developed to diagnose cytomegalovirus status using the catalog of TCR beta chain sequences. A later analysis assigned V and J genes by comparing TCR nucleotide sequences with IMGT/GENE-DB human TR gene sequences. The TCRdist pipeline was used in a later analysis to assign CDR3 sequences and most-parsimonious VDJ recombination scenarios. A later analysis defined each TCR beta chain by its CDR3 amino acid sequence plus V-gene family, and excluded reads lacking a unique V-gene family. A later analysis removed several hundred highly shared, low-generation-probability nucleotide sequences to deal with suspected cross-contamination and a sequencing artifact. A later analysis calculated a clonal expansion index for each public chain from normalized within-repertoire ranks of inferred template counts. Generation probabilities in a later analysis came from a VDJ recombination model fitted to out-of-frame rearrangements, and those results were checked against IGoR. Hypergeometric tests were used in a later analysis to score TCR-TCR, TCR-HLA and TCR-CMV co-occurrence, with a repertoire-size bias correction applied to the TCR pairs. False discovery rates were estimated in a later analysis by permuting HLA or CMV assignments 20 times. In a later analysis, co-occurring TCRs were grouped with DBSCAN, and TCRdist sequence similarity was added when clustering was performed within HLA-allele-positive subsets. For co-occurrence clustering, repertoires with fewer than 30,000 or more than 120,000 public chains were excluded, along with four or five repertoires with anomalous nucleotide sharing. TCRdb mirrors the immuneACCESS table, restricted to in-frame sequences. Some clones are absent from its copies; in checked studies, under half trace to an unresolved V gene, and the reason for the others is unknown. The V and J calls and the clone size are those of that table, but D and trimming were determined from the DNA. This sample's records show 80,000 or so clones. The ten largest clones add up to approximately 1.1% of the sample.

The cohort comprised some 680 healthy bone marrow donors. At the time of sampling, every cohort member was nominally healthy, though immune exposures that went unrecorded were likely present. The donor tested CMV seronegative and was one of the 352 seronegative cohort members. Every donor gave a peripheral blood sample, and the peripheral blood mononuclear cells from that sample were used for TCR beta sequencing. The Qiagen DNeasy Blood Extraction Kit was used to extract genomic DNA from the blood cell samples. CDR1 and CDR2 were assigned from the germline V gene as MGHDK and SYGVNS. From the cysteine up to the phenylalanine, the CDR3 has a length of 15 residues. Only the CDR3 DNA is retained, 45 bases long and in frame from the first base. V was cut back by 5 bases and J by 8 bases, leaving a gap of 18 bases between them.

The receptor comes from a woman aged 30 to 39 in good health and CMV-seronegative. What was sequenced was PBMCs. Recombination joined TRBV25-1 with TRBJ1-4; the best D guess is TRBD1, with 5 bases matching. The DNA sequence is TGTGCCAGCAGTCCCGGGGGGGGAGGTGGCGAAAAACTGTTTTTT. Its protein is CASSPGGGGGEKLFF.